The 9 T cell receptor beta chains given below trace back to one sample, sequenced in a study of cytomegalovirus exposure and HLA in healthy donors. In the PCR, 60 Vbeta and 13 Jbeta primers were used. The method was immunoSEQ multiplex PCR; TCRdb's version includes in-frame clones alone and lacks a portion of them. The table for this sample gives some 110,000 clones. Material: PBMCs. The receptors come from a man aged 40-49 years in good health and CMV-seropositive.

The rearrangement uses TRBV6-5 and TRBJ2-1; a weak D match, TRBD2 (7 bases). The CDR3 is made up of 14 amino acids. The V end lost 10 bases, the J end lost 0 bases, and 13 bases lay between the germline ends. Germline-derived CDR1 and CDR2 are MNHEY and SVGAGI. The CDR3 loop reads CATKGGSSYNEQFF. DNA for the CDR3: TGTGCCACCAAGGGGGGGAGCTCCTACAATGAGCAGTTCTTC.

This rearrangement joins TRBV5-6 to TRBJ2-7, with 8 nucleotides matching TRBD1. The CDR3 consists of 14 residues. The ends lost 4 bases at V and 3 bases at J; junction bases unmatched: 6. Germline loops: CDR1 SGHDT, CDR2 YYEEEE. CDR3 sequence reads: CASSAPGTGYEQYF. In nucleotides, the CDR3 is TGTGCCAGCAGCGCCCCCGGGACAGGCTACGAGCAGTACTTC.

The chain employs TRBV2 and TRBJ2-1, with a possible D match to TRBD2 (5 bases). The CDR3 is 15 amino acids. Germline values: CDR1 SNHLY, CDR2 FYNNEI. V was trimmed by 6 bases and J by 1 base, leaving 13 bases between them. The CDR3 DNA reads as TGTGCCAGCAGCAGGACTCCTGATTCCTACAATGAGCAGTTCTTC. It specifies CASSRTPDSYNEQFF.

V and J are TRBV29-1 and TRBJ2-2; possible D gene TRBD1, 5 bases. With 7 bases removed from V and 6 bases from J, the gap between germline ends came to 18 bases. This CDR3 has 14 residues. The germline V gene has CDR1 SQVTM and CDR2 ANQGSEA. The CDR3 region is CSAQPQGSAGELFF. CDR3 sequence (DNA): TGCAGCGCCCAACCCCAGGGTTCGGCCGGGGAGCTGTTTTTT.

The genes are TRBV11-3 and TRBJ1-1; D is undetermined. V was trimmed by 1 base and J by 7 bases, leaving 16 bases between them. The CDR3 consists of 15 residues. Germline values: CDR1 SGHNT, CDR2 YENEEA. The CDR3 protein is CASSLGMVIAIEAFF. CDR3 coding DNA: TGTGCCAGCAGCTTAGGTATGGTTATTGCTATTGAAGCTTTCTTT.

The J gene is TRBJ2-7, the V gene TRBV27; 11 nucleotides match TRBD2. Trimming took 3 bases from V and 0 from J; bases not matched to a gene: 4. This CDR3 has 16 residues. Germline values: CDR1 MNHEY, CDR2 SMNVEV (reference sequence). The CDR3 region is CASSFSGTSGSYEQYF. CDR3 nucleotide sequence: TGTGCCAGCAGTTTTAGTGGGACTAGCGGCTCCTACGAGCAGTACTTC.

Here the CDR3 DNA reads TGTGCCACCAGCAGAGACAGTCTTGGTTCCGGGGAGCTGTTTTTT. Protein product: CATSRDSLGSGELFF. This chain connects TRBV15 to TRBJ2-2; D gene ambiguous. Germline V gene lookup returns CDR1 LNHNV and CDR2 YYDKDF (reference sequence). This CDR3 region has 15 residues. V was cut by 0 bases and J by 6 bases, with 11 bases left in between.

V gene TRBV27 combines with J gene TRBJ2-7, with D perhaps matching TRBD2 (5 bases). Per the germline V gene, CDR1 is MNHEY and CDR2 is SMNVEV (reference sequence). The CDR3 has 11 residues. Between the trimmed V and J ends, which lost 8 bases and 2 bases, there was a span of 7 bases. CDR3: CASGSTYEQYF. The CDR3 nucleotides are TGTGCCAGCGGGAGCACCTACGAGCAGTACTTC.

The rearrangement links TRBV28 to TRBJ2-7; a possible D gene is TRBD1 (6 bases). The CDR3 is made up of 13 amino acids. Trimming pared 6 bases from V and 7 bases from J, leaving 16 bases between. The germline CDR1 and CDR2 sequences are MDHEN and SYDVKM. The DNA of the CDR3 is TGTGCCAGCAGCCGGACAGTACCTCCGGAGCAGTACTTC. Translation gives CASSRTVPPEQYF.